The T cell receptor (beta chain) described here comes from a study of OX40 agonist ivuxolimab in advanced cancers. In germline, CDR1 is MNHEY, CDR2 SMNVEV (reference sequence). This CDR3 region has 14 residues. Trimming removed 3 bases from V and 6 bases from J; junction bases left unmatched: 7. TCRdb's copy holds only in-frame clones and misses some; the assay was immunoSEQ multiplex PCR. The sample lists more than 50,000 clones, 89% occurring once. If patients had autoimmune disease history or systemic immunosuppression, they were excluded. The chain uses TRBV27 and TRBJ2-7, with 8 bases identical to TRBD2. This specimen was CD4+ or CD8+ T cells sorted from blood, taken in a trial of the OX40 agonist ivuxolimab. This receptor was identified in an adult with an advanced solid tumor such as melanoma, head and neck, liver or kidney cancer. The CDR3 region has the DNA TGTGCCAGCAGTTTTGGGAGCGGGAGCGGCGAGCAGTACTTC. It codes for CASSFGSGSGEQYF.